A few counts support the clone carrying this TCR beta chain. One entry per CDR3 protein, called by TCRdb with MiXCR from the 5' RACE reads. This sample yields 400,000 or so distinct CDR3 sequences, of which 20% are seen a single time; around 8.4% belongs to the top ten. CDR3 size: 15 residues. Germline V gene sequence: CDR1 DFQATT, CDR2 SNEGSKA (reference sequence). The V gene end was trimmed by 5 bases and the J gene end by 4 bases; junction bases not matched to a gene: 8. This entry comes from a study of T-cell memory formation after mild COVID-19. The receptor was derived from an adult woman who had mild COVID-19 (a few samples of this study predate the infection). Cell type and time point are not known. The chain is built from TRBV20-1 and TRBJ2-3; the match to TRBD1 covers 11 bases. Specimen: PBMCs or a T cell subset sorted from them (not recorded which). In nucleotides, the CDR3 is TGCAGTGCTCTTGGCCGGACAGGGGGCCCAGATACGCAGTATTTT. Translated, it gives CSALGRTGGPDTQYF.